This entry lists 14 T cell receptor beta chains sequenced from one sample in a study of blood T cell repertoires in COVID-19. Sequencing was performed with immunoSEQ multiplex PCR; in TCRdb, only in-frame clones are kept and a portion is missing. Here the sample spans nearly 350,000 clones, roughly 90% being singletons. Sequenced: peripheral blood. These receptors all stem from a woman aged 70-85 years with COVID-19, enrolled during active disease.

This clone has just one count. The V call is TRBV27, the J call TRBJ1-1; D gene ambiguous. From germline, CDR1 is MNHEY and CDR2 SMNVEV (reference sequence). With 6 bases removed from V and 3 bases from J, the gap between germline ends came to 14 bases. The CDR3 spans 14 residues. The CDR3 region is CASSSPARDTEAFF. The DNA for the CDR3 is TGTGCCAGCAGCTCCCCGGCTCGGGACACTGAAGCTTTCTTT.

This clone appeared a single time. The J gene is TRBJ1-1, the V gene TRBV2; D possibly corresponds to TRBD1 (6 bases). CDR1 SNHLY and CDR2 FYNNEI come from the germline V gene. The length of the CDR3 is 12 residues. The germline V and J ends were trimmed by 6 bases and 3 bases, with 8 bases remaining between them. The CDR3 DNA is TGTGCCAGCAGGCGGACAGACACTGAAGCTTTCTTT. Protein: CASRRTDTEAFF.

The V call is TRBV4-3, the J call TRBJ2-7; 12 positions match TRBD2. The germline gives CDR1 LGHNA, CDR2 YSLEER. The CDR3 consists of 18 residues. V lost 0 bases to trimming and J lost 3 bases; unmatched junction nucleotides: 9. As DNA, the CDR3 is TGCGCCAGCAGCCAAGATTGGGGGACTAGCGGGCCCCGCTACGAGCAGTACTTC. Its translation is CASSQDWGTSGPRYEQYF.

The rearrangement links TRBV5-6 to TRBJ2-7; D possibly corresponds to TRBD2 (5 bases). With 0 bases removed from V and 4 bases from J, the gap between germline ends came to 14 bases. The germline CDR1 and CDR2 sequences are SGHDT and YYEEEE. The CDR3 length is 15 residues. The CDR3 nucleotides read TGTGCCAGCAGCTTGGTAGCCGGGATGGGATACGAGCAGTACTTC. Its protein is CASSLVAGMGYEQYF.

This chain uses TRBV9 with TRBJ2-7; unclear D gene. The CDR3 consists of 14 residues. The V end lost 6 bases, the J end lost 1 base, and 14 bases lay between the germline ends. Germline assignment: CDR1 SGDLS and CDR2 YYNGEE. CDR3 nucleotides: TGTGCCAGCAATCCCTCCCCCGCGTCCTACGAGCAGTACTTC. Protein product: CASNPSPASYEQYF.

This clone was seen once. The V gene is TRBV18, the J gene TRBJ1-1; D remains unclear. Germline CDR1 KGHSH, CDR2 LQKENI. Between the trimmed V and J ends, which lost 3 bases and 1 base, there was a span of 12 bases. The CDR3 extends over 15 amino acids. The CDR3 nucleotides read TGTGCCAGCTCACCCACGATAACAGAGAACACTGAAGCTTTCTTT. It codes for CASSPTITENTEAFF.

This clone occurred a few times. The J gene is TRBJ1-6, the V gene TRBV18; TRBD1 might be the D (6 bases). The CDR3 totals 17 residues. Between the trimmed V and J ends, which lost 3 bases and 0 bases, there was a span of 12 bases. Per the germline V gene, CDR1 is KGHSH and CDR2 is LQKENI. CDR3 in DNA: TGTGCCAGCTCACCTCAGGGGCTGAGCTCCTATAATTCACCCCTCCACTTT. Its protein is CASSPQGLSSYNSPLHF.

This chain uses TRBV2 with TRBJ2-1; 10 nucleotides match TRBD2. Germline V gene sequence: CDR1 SNHLY, CDR2 FYNNEI. V shed 9 bases and J 4 bases; nucleotides not matched to a gene: 6. This CDR3 is 14 amino acids long. CDR3 protein: CARSGGAIYNEQFF. CDR3 in DNA: TGTGCCAGGAGCGGGGGGGCTATTTACAATGAGCAGTTCTTC.

This clone is a singleton in its sample. The chain uses TRBV29-1 and TRBJ2-5; tentative D call: TRBD2 (5 bases). The germline V gene encodes CDR1 SQVTM and CDR2 ANQGSEA. V gave up 1 base and J gave up 4 bases, with 13 bases separating them. The CDR3 is made up of 14 amino acids. CDR3 in DNA: TGCAGCGTTGAAGGGACTGCCCTGGGAGAGACCCAGTACTTC. Translation gives CSVEGTALGETQYF.

This chain uses TRBV30 with TRBJ2-1; 7 nucleotides agree with TRBD2. CDR3 length: 14 residues. J gave up 4 bases and V 1 base, and 4 bases lay outside the gene matches. Germline loops: CDR1 GTSNPN, CDR2 SVGIG (reference sequence). CDR3 in amino acids: CAWSDGGTYNEQFF. In DNA form, the CDR3 reads TGTGCCTGGAGTGACGGGGGGACTTACAATGAGCAGTTCTTC.

CDR3 in amino acids: CASSLGLDSYEQYF. The CDR3 region has the DNA TGTGCCAGCAGCTTAGGCCTAGACTCCTACGAGCAGTACTTC. V is TRBV11-2 and J is TRBJ2-7; D is uncertain. V dropped 1 base and J dropped 0 bases, with 7 bases sitting between them. The germline CDR1 and CDR2 sequences are SGHAT and FQNNGV. CDR3 length: 14 amino acids.

The chain couples TRBV28 to TRBJ2-7; perhaps TRBD2 as D (7 bases). The CDR3 has 13 residues. Trimming stripped 10 bases from V and 2 bases from J, with 15 bases between. Germline V gene sequence: CDR1 MDHEN, CDR2 SYDVKM. CDR3 loop: CATVRGAAYEQYF. CDR3 in DNA: TGTGCCACAGTACGGGGGGCGGCCTACGAGCAGTACTTC.

This chain links TRBV29-1 with TRBJ1-1; D call uncertain. V gave up 5 bases and J gave up 1 base, with 14 bases separating them. The CDR3 extends over 14 amino acids. Germline values: CDR1 SQVTM, CDR2 ANQGSEA. In DNA form, the CDR3 reads TGCAGCGTTCCGGGAGAGACCCCGAACACTGAAGCTTTCTTT. Translated, it gives CSVPGETPNTEAFF. The variable domain in full, with the rest retrieved from reference TRBV29-1 and TRBJ1-1, is SAVISQKPSRDICQRGTSLTIQCQVDSQVTMMFWYRQQPGQSLTLIATANQGSEATYESGFVIDKFPISRPNLTFSTLTVSNMSPEDSSIYLCSVPGETPNTEAFFGQGTRLTVV.

As regards this clone: A junction end diverges from the germline sequence, so it may reflect a read error. The V and J genes are TRBV3-1 (or the pseudogene TRBV3-2) and TRBJ2-5, with D possibly matching TRBD1 (5 bases). Germline CDR1 LGHDT, CDR2 YNNKEL (reference sequence). The CDR3 runs to 14 residues. CDR3 DNA: TGTGCCAGCAGTCAAGATCCAGGGTTTGGGACCCAGTACTTC. As protein: CASSQDPGFGTQYF.